A selection of T cell receptor beta chains follows, all from one sample in a study of cytomegalovirus exposure and HLA in healthy donors. Clones were read by immunoSEQ multiplex PCR, and TCRdb kept only the in-frame ones, dropping some. The sample carries about 100,000 clones, approximately 80% recorded once. The sequenced sample consisted of PBMCs. The receptors here all came from an older woman in good health and CMV-seronegative. Each CDR3 is given with its conserved first and last residue. The D gene is left open where the match is weak. Size values are once, few and many counts, or a class for expanded clones, and some rows have none.

D	size	V	J	DNA	CDR3
.	.	TRBV6-5	TRBJ1-3	TGTGCCAGCAGTTACTCAGCCCCTTCCGGAAACACCATATATTTT	CASSYSAPSGNTIYF
TRBD1	.	TRBV2	TRBJ2-2	TGTGCCAGCAGGCGGGGGACAGGGAACGGGGAGCTGTTTTTT	CASRRGTGNGELFF
TRBD1	.	TRBV7-9	TRBJ2-2	TGTGCCAGCAGCTCCCGACAGGGAACCGGGGAGCTGTTTTTT	CASSSRQGTGELFF
.	.	TRBV7-6	TRBJ1-1	TGTGCCAGCAGTCTCATCTCAGGGGTAAGCACTGAAGCTTTCTTT	CASSLISGVSTEAFF
.	once	TRBV6-5	TRBJ1-2	TGTGCCAGCAGTGGCCATGGAGACTCAAACTATGGCTACACCTTC	CASSGHGDSNYGYTF
.	few	TRBV2	TRBJ2-2	TGTGCCAGCACCGGGTCTCCGAACACCGGGGAGCTGTTTTTT	CASTGSPNTGELFF
.	.	TRBV12-5	TRBJ2-1	TGTGCTAATCCGCGCTATTGCCCCGCGTGTGGCAGGTCCTTTTCTGGGGACACACACAATGAGCAGTTCTTC	CANPRYCPACGRSFSGDTHNEQFF
.	.	TRBV28	TRBJ1-5	TGTGCCAGCACCAAAGGGTTGGGGGCTGTTCAGCCCCAGCATTTT	CASTKGLGAVQPQHF
.	.	TRBV13	TRBJ2-5	TGTGCCAGCAGCTTACAGGTCCGGTCAGGAGAGACCCAGTACTTC	CASSLQVRSGETQYF
TRBD2	.	TRBV15	TRBJ2-7	TGTGCCACCAGCAGCATTAGCGGGAGGCTCTTAACCTACGAGCAGTACTTC	CATSSISGRLLTYEQYF
TRBD1	few	TRBV28	TRBJ1-4	TGTGCCAGCAGTCCCGGGACAGGCCGAGAAAAACTGTTTTTT	CASSPGTGREKLFF
.	once	TRBV7-9	TRBJ1-2	TGTGCCAGCGGAGACAGTAAGAAGTTCGGGTATGGCTACACCTTC	CASGDSKKFGYGYTF
TRBD1	.	TRBV19	TRBJ1-1	TGTGCCAGTAGTCGACAGGGGTTGGCTGAAGCTTTCTTT	CASSRQGLAEAFF
.	.	TRBV7-2	TRBJ1-2	TGTGCCAGCAGCTTAGCGTCCGGAGGGAACTATGGCTACACCTTC	CASSLASGGNYGYTF
TRBD1	few	TRBV6-6	TRBJ2-1	TGTGCCAGCAGCCCAGGGGGCACTAGGCAGTTCTTC	CASSPGGTRQFF
.	once	TRBV29-1	TRBJ2-5	TGCAGCGGCCAGGGTGTAGAGACCCAGTACTTC	CSGQGVETQYF
TRBD2	.	TRBV10-2	TRBJ2-2	TGCGCCAGCAGAGTCGGGAGGGCCGCCGGGGAGCTGTTTTTT	CASRVGRAAGELFF
TRBD2	.	TRBV14	TRBJ2-7	TGTGCCAGCAGCCAAGGTGGGCTAGCGGGTAGATACGAGCAGTACTTC	CASSQGGLAGRYEQYF
.	few	TRBV10-3	TRBJ1-3	TGTGCCATCAGTCCTTCAGGGCCCTCTGGAAACACCATATATTTT	CAISPSGPSGNTIYF
.	.	TRBV27	TRBJ2-7	TGTGCCAGCAGTTTATGGGCGGGGGAGCAGTACTTC	CASSLWAGEQYF
.	.	TRBV5-1	TRBJ1-1	TGCGCCAGCAGCTTGGAAGGGGCCACTGAAGCTTTCTTT	CASSLEGATEAFF
.	.	TRBV2	TRBJ2-7	TGTGCCAGCAGCGAAACAGGGACCTCCCTTGGCGAGCAGTACTTC	CASSETGTSLGEQYF
TRBD1	few	TRBV2	TRBJ1-1	TGTGCCAGCAGTGAGGCCCGGGACAGGGGTACTGAAGCTTTCTTT	CASSEARDRGTEAFF
.	.	TRBV6-5	TRBJ1-5	TGTGCCAGCAGCCGGGACATTTCTCAGCCCCAGCATTTT	CASSRDISQPQHF
.	.	TRBV15	TRBJ2-3	TGTGCCACCAGCAGAGATCAGGGGAGAGGGCAGCGCACAGATACGCAGTATTTT	CATSRDQGRGQRTDTQYF
.	.	TRBV6-5	TRBJ2-7	TGTGCCAGCAGTCCCCCGAGGTCTTACGAGCAGTACTTC	CASSPPRSYEQYF
.	.	TRBV4-3	TRBJ2-3	TGCGCCAGCAGCCAAGGGCCCCCGGGCGGGGGCATGGGAACGCAGTATTTT	CASSQGPPGGGMGTQYF
.	once	TRBV25-1	TRBJ1-3	TGTGCCAGCAGTGAAGCTACGGTCGGAAACACCATATATTTT	CASSEATVGNTIYF
.	.	TRBV6-5	TRBJ1-1	TGTGCCAGCAGTCGCGGGGGGACTGAAGCTTTCTTT	CASSRGGTEAFF
TRBD2	.	TRBV14	TRBJ2-5	TGTGCCAGCAGCCAAGGACTAGCGGTACAAGAGACCCAGTACTTC	CASSQGLAVQETQYF
TRBD1	.	TRBV6-1	TRBJ2-5	TGTGCCAGCAGTTGGACAGGGGAAGAGACCCAGTACTTC	CASSWTGEETQYF
.	once	TRBV14	TRBJ2-3	TGTGCCAGCAGCCAACCAGCGGCGGATACGCAGTATTTT	CASSQPAADTQYF
TRBD1	.	TRBV4-3	TRBJ2-5	TGCGCCAGCAGCCAAGGACAGGGCGATTGGGAGACCCAGTACTTC	CASSQGQGDWETQYF
TRBD1	few	TRBV30	TRBJ1-4	TGTGCCTGGAGCCAACAGGGGGCCGGTGAAAAACTGTTTTTT	CAWSQQGAGEKLFF
TRBD1	.	TRBV5-1	TRBJ2-5	TGCGCCAGCAGCTTGGCCGGGCAGGGGGCCGGGGAGACCCAGTACTTC	CASSLAGQGAGETQYF
.	.	TRBV27	TRBJ1-2	TGTGCCAGCAGTTTTGGCAGGGGTGACTATGGCTACACCTTC	CASSFGRGDYGYTF
TRBD1	.	TRBV5-6	TRBJ1-2	TGTGCCAGCAGCCGGGACAGGGACAACTATGGCTACACCTTC	CASSRDRDNYGYTF
.	.	TRBV7-9	TRBJ2-1	TGTGCCAGGTCCGGGAGCACCTACAATGAGCAGTTCTTC	CARSGSTYNEQFF
.	.	TRBV4-3	TRBJ2-5	TGCGCCAGCAGCCAAGGGGTGGGGCCTCAGGGGCAGTACTTC	CASSQGVGPQGQYF
.	.	TRBV4-1	TRBJ2-1	TGCGCCAGCAGCCAAGAGGGCGGGGTCCTTTTGGATGAGCAGTTCTTC	CASSQEGGVLLDEQFF
.	.	TRBV28	TRBJ2-5	TGTGCCAGCAGTTTAAGATCTCCGGCGGGTCTGGAGACCCAGTACTTC	CASSLRSPAGLETQYF
TRBD2	once	TRBV5-6	TRBJ2-1	TGTGCCAGCAGCTTGGGTCGACTAGCGGGAGAGGAAGTTGAGCAGTTCTTC	CASSLGRLAGEEVEQFF
TRBD1	.	TRBV6-6	TRBJ1-1	TGTGCCAGCAGTTACGGGACAGGGACCAAAGCTTTCTTT	CASSYGTGTKAFF
.	.	TRBV4-3	TRBJ2-3	TGCGCCAGCAGCCAGGAAGAGACAGGTTCGCAGTATTTT	CASSQEETGSQYF
.	few	TRBV7-5	TRBJ2-5	TGTGCCAGAAGCTTAGGTGGGACTAGCGGGGACCAAGAGACCCAGTACTTC	CARSLGGTSGDQETQYF
.	.	TRBV5-1	TRBJ2-2	TGCGCCAGCGGACAGCGGTACCCGAACACCGGGGAGCTGTTTTTT	CASGQRYPNTGELFF
.	.	TRBV28	TRBJ1-5	TGTGCCAGCAGTTTAGGAGGGGCGGGCAATCGTCAGCCCCAGCATTTT	CASSLGGAGNRQPQHF
.	.	TRBV4-3	TRBJ2-6	TGCGCCAGCAGCCAAGATAGGTCAGGGACTGGGGCCAACGTCCTGACTTTC	CASSQDRSGTGANVLTF
TRBD1	.	TRBV7-9	TRBJ1-4	TGTGCCAGCAGCCCCCTGGCAGGGGGGACTAATGAAAAACTGTTTTTT	CASSPLAGGTNEKLFF